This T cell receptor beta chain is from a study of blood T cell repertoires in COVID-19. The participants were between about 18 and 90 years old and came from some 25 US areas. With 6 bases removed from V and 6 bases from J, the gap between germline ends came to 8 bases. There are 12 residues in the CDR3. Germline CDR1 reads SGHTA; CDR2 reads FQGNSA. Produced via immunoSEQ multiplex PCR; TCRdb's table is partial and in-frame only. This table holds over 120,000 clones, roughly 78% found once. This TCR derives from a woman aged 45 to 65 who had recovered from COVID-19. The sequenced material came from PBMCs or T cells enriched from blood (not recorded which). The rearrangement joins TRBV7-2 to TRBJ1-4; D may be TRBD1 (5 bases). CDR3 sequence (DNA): TGTGCCAGCAGATGGGGGGATGAAAAACTGTTTTTT. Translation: CASRWGDEKLFF.